This TCR beta chain was documented in a study of T cell responses to AZD1222 COVID-19 vaccine. Here immunoSEQ multiplex PCR was the method, and the copy in TCRdb shows in-frame clones only, minus some. The sample contains some 150,000 clones, almost 85% of which appear only once. Germline assignment: CDR1 SGHRS and CDR2 YFSETQ. The CDR3 covers 13 residues. V shed 2 bases, J shed 4 bases, and the junction held 1 base outside the gene matches. The origin of this receptor is an adult who received the MenACWY meningococcal vaccine as a control. The sequences come from peripheral blood, collected 28 days after the second dose of the MenACWY control vaccine. The chain carries TRBV5-1 and TRBJ1-1; 8 bases fit TRBD1. Written as DNA, the CDR3 is TGCGCCAGCAGCTTTACAGGGGGCACTGAAGCTTTCTTT. This sequence encodes CASSFTGGTEAFF.